This record looks at one T cell receptor (beta chain) sequence and its context. This clonotype showed up many times. Its antigen has not been determined. No much larger clonotype is one base removed from it; base qualities were not supplied. Libraries from unsorted PBMCs were made from 2 million PBMCs kept in RNAlater at -80 degrees C until RNA extraction. The multiple sclerosis patients were enrolled in a US clinical protocol that evaluated disease progression with magnetic resonance imaging. Peripheral blood was subjected to Ficoll-Hypaque density gradient centrifugation to isolate PBMCs, which were then cryopreserved in liquid nitrogen. cDNA was synthesized by template-switch 5'RACE using a primer with a 10-nucleotide random unique molecular identifier that tagged each TCR transcript. Every sequencing run yielded over 180 million TCR-beta sequences covering 15-18 subjects. Total RNA was extracted with the RNeasy kit. Using the KAPA Real-time Library Amplification kit, TCR-beta VDJ regions were amplified with primers for the TCR constant region and the 5'RACE anchor. A first PCR added sample indexes and Illumina adaptors, after which a second PCR increased the library yield. After purification with Ampure beads, the TCR product of roughly 650 bp was size-selected on a 2% E-gel SizeSelection system. Before pooling, libraries had their quality checked on a Bioanalyzer, their concentration measured with Qubit, and their quantity determined with the Kapa Library Quantification kit. Libraries were sequenced paired-end 2 x 150 bp on an Illumina HiSeq 2500. To increase sequence diversity, 25-30% phiX was spiked into each library pool. The paper's processing steps were these. Quality-filtered reads were processed with the UMI-based MiGEC pipeline, and over 90% of raw TCR sequences were removed by the MiGEC pipeline during error correction. IMGT germline references were used for alignment of VDJ genes, and clonotypes were defined by a unique CDR3 amino acid sequence together with V-J genes. Clonal expansion, Shannon diversity and CDR3 relatedness were evaluated with VDJtools (CalcPairwiseDistances, ClusterSamples), while phylogenetic trees were built in CLCbio workbench. A clone was classed as expanded if it had 8 or more unique UMIs, a cutoff based on coefficient-of-variation modelling across technical triplicates. TCRdb redid the processing of the public reads, applying fastp at Q25 and MiXCR, and retained in-frame beta chains. Records with the same CDR3 protein are collapsed into one entry carrying the most frequent genes and DNA. TCRdb's processing, not the authors', yielded these V and J calls. A total of about 46,000 distinct CDR3 sequences appear in this sample, about 2% of them only once. The top ten constitute more than 2% of the sample.

The data stem from a study of neurological immune-mediated disorders (dated by TCRdb to between 2018 and 2021). Concerning the study at large: Among the approximately 34 multiple sclerosis patients, 31 had relapsing-remitting MS and 3 had secondary progressive MS. Peripheral blood TCR-beta repertoires from HTLV-I-associated myelopathy (HAM/TSP) patients, multiple sclerosis patients and healthy controls were compared by UMI-based sequencing. Alongside PBMC samples, the set of some 98 TCR-beta libraries contained longitudinal samples, technical triplicates, and paired CD4+ and CD8+ T-cell subsets that had been sorted. The cohort included roughly 71 subjects: about 15 with HAM/TSP, some 35 with multiple sclerosis, and 20 healthy controls.

On the study overall, not on this receptor specifically: No identical CDR3 amino acid sequences were shared among expanded clones across subjects, suggesting private TCR-beta repertoires in all groups. TCR clonal expansion was highest in HAM/TSP patients and lowest in MS patients, with MS patients falling below even healthy controls. In phylogenetic analysis, the repertoires of 18 of 34 MS patients grouped into a cluster of related CDR3 sequences, which suggests a possible signature at the repertoire level. The MS cluster showed no association with clinical or MRI features, and the authors stated that larger cohorts are needed.

The source is a woman in her thirties or forties with multiple sclerosis. Sequencing input: PBMCs.

The DNA sequence follows: TGTGCCAGCAGTTTAGCGCCCTGGGGGGAGCACTATGGCTACACCTTC. Its protein product is CASSLAPWGEHYGYTF. The rearranged chain carries TRBV12-3 or TRBV12-4 and TRBJ1-2, and TRBD1 may be the D gene, going by 5 matching bases. The CDR3 holds 16 amino acids from the cysteine to the phenylalanine. Kept here is only the CDR3 DNA, which spans 48 bases and is read in frame from base 1. V was cut back by 0 bases and J by 3 bases, leaving a gap of 14 bases between them.